These 14 T cell receptor beta chains came from one sample sequenced in a study of T cells in Graves' hyperthyroidism and ophthalmopathy. TCR beta CDR3 regions were amplified from RNA transcripts. TCR CDR3 underwent first-round RT-PCR with the HTBI primer set. TCRdb analysed the multiplex PCR reads with MiXCR anew, one entry per CDR3 protein. Here the sample spans some 420,000 distinct CDR3 sequences, around 13% being singletons. Sequenced sample: blood. The receptors originated from a woman younger than 35 with Graves' hyperthyroidism.

The chain links TRBV5-1 to TRBJ2-1, with D unresolved. There are 15 residues in the CDR3. Germline CDR1 and CDR2: SGHRS and YFSETQ. V lost 3 bases and J 0 bases, leaving 10 bases between the germline ends. CDR3 sequence reads: CASSSRPRSYNEQFF. For the CDR3, the DNA is TGCGCCAGCAGCTCGAGGCCCCGCTCCTACAATGAGCAGTTCTTC.

The sample holds many counts of this clonotype. The rearrangement uses TRBV18 and TRBJ1-2, with no clear D. CDR1 is KGHSH and CDR2 is LQKENI in the germline V gene. The ends were cut back, 0 bases at V and 7 bases at J, with 12 bases in the middle. The CDR3 is 14 residues long. The CDR3 nucleotides are TGTGCCAGCTCACCACCACAGACGGCAGCTGGCTACACCTTC. Translation: CASSPPQTAAGYTF.

This clonotype was seen more than once but under ten times. CDR3 in DNA: TGCGCCAGCAGCCAAGTGACGGGGACCGGGGAGCTGTTTTTT. It yields the protein CASSQVTGTGELFF. The chain uses TRBV4-3 and TRBJ2-2; perhaps TRBD2 as D (5 bases). The CDR3 is 14 residues long. Trimming took off 1 base at V and 5 bases at J, with 8 bases between the two ends. Germline V CDR1 and CDR2: LGHNA, YSLEER.

There are many counts of this clonotype. The V call is TRBV7-2, the J call TRBJ2-7; tentatively, D is TRBD2 (6 bases). V was pared by 4 bases and J by 9 bases, with 19 bases between. The CDR3 covers 14 residues. Germline V CDR1 and CDR2: SGHTA, FQGNSA. The CDR3 is CASSSSGLRLGQYF. DNA of the CDR3: TGTGCCAGCAGCTCCTCGGGACTCCGTTTGGGGCAGTACTTC.

Many counts were recorded for this clonotype. The chain joins TRBV7-6 to TRBJ2-7; no definite D call. Trimming shortened V by 4 bases and J by 2 bases, and 6 bases separated the two germline ends. Per germline, CDR1 SGHVS and CDR2 FNYEAQ. The CDR3 loop spans 12 amino acids. CDR3 sequence: CASSSETYEQYF. The DNA of the CDR3 is TGTGCCAGCAGCTCCGAGACCTACGAGCAGTACTTC.

V usage is TRBV19 and J usage is TRBJ1-5; 7 bases are a match to TRBD1. Germline V gene sequence: CDR1 LNHDA, CDR2 SQIVND (reference sequence). This CDR3 contains 14 residues. J was trimmed by 7 bases and V by 4 bases; bases with no gene match: 7. The CDR3 nucleotides are TGTGCCAGTAGTAAACAGGGGTTAGGACAGCCCCAGCATTTT. Translated, it gives CASSKQGLGQPQHF.

This clonotype was recorded many times. CDR3 region: CACRVQGLLRDEQFF. The DNA of the CDR3 is TGTGCCTGCAGGGTTCAGGGCCTCCTTCGGGATGAGCAGTTCTTC. This chain uses TRBV30 with TRBJ2-1, with a possible D match to TRBD1 (5 bases). Between the trimmed V and J ends, which lost 6 bases and 8 bases, there was a span of 23 bases. This CDR3 has 15 amino acids. From germline, CDR1 is GTSNPN and CDR2 SVGIG (reference sequence).

This clonotype appeared many times. V and J are TRBV7-6 and TRBJ2-6, with D hard to call. Germline V gene sequence: CDR1 SGHVS, CDR2 FNYEAQ. Trimming cost V 1 base and J 0 bases, with 7 bases left between them. The CDR3 totals 16 residues. The CDR3 DNA reads TGTGCCAGCAGCTTAGAATCAACCTCTGGGGCCAACGTCCTGACTTTC. The encoded protein is CASSLESTSGANVLTF.

This clonotype was seen ten or more times. The CDR3 reads CASSFIPEDPYNEQFF. The CDR3 region has the DNA TGTGCCAGCAGTTTCATACCCGAGGACCCTTACAATGAGCAGTTCTTC. The V and J genes are TRBV12-3 or TRBV12-4 and TRBJ2-1; D gene unclear. Trimming left V 3 bases short and J 4 bases short, with 16 bases between. The CDR3 is 16 residues long.

This clonotype was detected ten times or more. The CDR3 DNA reads TGTGCCAGCAGTACGGGACGCCGGAGCTCCTACGAGCAGTACTTC. Protein: CASSTGRRSSYEQYF. This rearrangement joins TRBV12-3 or TRBV12-4 to TRBJ2-7, with D perhaps assigned TRBD1 or TRBD2 (5 bases each). The CDR3 is 15 amino acids. V was clipped by 5 bases and J by 0 bases, with 14 bases between them.

The chain carries TRBV4-3 and TRBJ2-5; D remains ambiguous. Germline values: CDR1 LGHNA, CDR2 YSLEER. The CDR3 consists of 15 residues. Trimming stripped 0 bases from V and 5 bases from J, with 13 bases between. CDR3 region: CASSQDWISAETQYF. The DNA for the CDR3 is TGCGCCAGCAGCCAAGATTGGATTAGTGCGGAGACCCAGTACTTC.

The sample holds many counts of this clonotype. The chain has TRBV6-5 and TRBJ2-7; a weak D match, TRBD2 (5 bases). Germline V gives CDR1 MNHEY, CDR2 SVGAGI. CDR3 length equals 16 residues. V lost 0 bases, J lost 5 bases, and 17 bases lay in between. As DNA, the CDR3 is TGTGCCAGCAGTTACTCGTCGGGTAGCGATTTCGACGAGCAGTACTTC. Its translation is CASSYSSGSDFDEQYF.

This clonotype appeared many times. The J gene is TRBJ2-3, the V gene TRBV2, with D possibly being TRBD1 or TRBD2 (5 bases each). V lost 6 bases to trimming and J lost 5 bases, with 15 bases between them. CDR1 is SNHLY and CDR2 is FYNNEI in the germline V gene. This CDR3 is 14 amino acids long. The CDR3 here is CASRPGTHEDTQYF. CDR3 bases: TGTGCCAGCAGGCCCGGGACCCACGAAGATACGCAGTATTTT. The full variable domain, completed using reference TRBV2 and TRBJ2-3, is EPEVTQTPSHQVTQMGQEVILRCVPISNHLYFYWYRQILGQKVEFLVSFYNNEISEKSEIFDDQFSVERPDGSNFTLKIRSTKLEDSAMYFCASRPGTHEDTQYFGPGTRLTVL.

This clonotype was counted a single time. This clone may be a read error of a much larger clone one base away. V is TRBV6-1 and J is TRBJ2-7, with D possibly being TRBD2 (6 bases). CDR1 is MNHNS, CDR2 SASEGT, per germline. Trimming shortened V by 3 bases and J by 6 bases, and 24 bases separated the two germline ends. This CDR3 is 17 amino acids long. The CDR3 DNA reads TGTGCCAGCAGTGATTCCGGGACTTCAAACCCCCTACGCGAGCAGTACTTC. Residues: CASSDSGTSNPLREQYF.